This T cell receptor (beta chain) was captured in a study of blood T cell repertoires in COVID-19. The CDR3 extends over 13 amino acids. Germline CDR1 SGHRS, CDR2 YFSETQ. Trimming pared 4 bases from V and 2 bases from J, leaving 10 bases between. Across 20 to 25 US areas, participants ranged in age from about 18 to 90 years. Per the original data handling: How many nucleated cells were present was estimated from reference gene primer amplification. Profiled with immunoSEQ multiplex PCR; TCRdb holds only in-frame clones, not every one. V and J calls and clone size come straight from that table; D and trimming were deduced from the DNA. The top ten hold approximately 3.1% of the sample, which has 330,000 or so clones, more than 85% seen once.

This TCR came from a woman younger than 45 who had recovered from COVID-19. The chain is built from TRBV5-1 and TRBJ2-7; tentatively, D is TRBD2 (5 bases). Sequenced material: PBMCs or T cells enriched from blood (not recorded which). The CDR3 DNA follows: TGCGCCAGCAGCCTGGACGGGACCTACGAGCAGTACTTC. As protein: CASSLDGTYEQYF.